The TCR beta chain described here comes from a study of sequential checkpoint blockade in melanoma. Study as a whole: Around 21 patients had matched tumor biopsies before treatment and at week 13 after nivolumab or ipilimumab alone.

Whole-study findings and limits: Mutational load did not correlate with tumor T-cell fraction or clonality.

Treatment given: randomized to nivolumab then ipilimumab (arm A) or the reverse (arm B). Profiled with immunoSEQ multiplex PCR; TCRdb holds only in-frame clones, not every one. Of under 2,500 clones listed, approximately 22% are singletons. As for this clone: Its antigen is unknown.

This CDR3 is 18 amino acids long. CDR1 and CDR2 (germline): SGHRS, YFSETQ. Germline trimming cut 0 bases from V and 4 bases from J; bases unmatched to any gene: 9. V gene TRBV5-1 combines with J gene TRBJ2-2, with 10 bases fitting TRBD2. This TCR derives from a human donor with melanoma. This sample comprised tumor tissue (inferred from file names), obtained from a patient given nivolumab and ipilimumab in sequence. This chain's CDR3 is CASSLVVSGRYSTGELFF. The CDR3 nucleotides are TGCGCCAGCAGCTTGGTGGTTAGCGGGAGGTATAGCACCGGGGAGCTGTTTTTT. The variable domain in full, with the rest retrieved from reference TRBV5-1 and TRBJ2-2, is KAGVTQTPRYLIKTRGQQVTLSCSPISGHRSVSWYQQTPGQGLQFLFEYFSETQRNKGNFPGRFSGRQFSNSRSEMNVSTLELGDSALYLCASSLVVSGRYSTGELFFGEGSRLTVL.